A selection of T cell receptor beta chains follows, all from one sample in a study of blood T cell repertoires in COVID-19. TCRdb's copy holds only in-frame clones and misses some; the assay was immunoSEQ multiplex PCR. The sample includes roughly 73,000 clones, roughly 79% of them seen just once. The sequenced sample was peripheral blood. The source is a woman aged 70-85 years with acute or convalescent COVID-19. CDR3s include the opening cysteine and the closing phenylalanine or tryptophan. Each record gives: CDR3 protein, CDR3 DNA, D gene, clone size, V gene, J gene. D genes are given only for firm matches. Not every row has a clone size; where given, it reads once, few, many or a size class.

CDR3aa: CASSQLQDSPYGYTF
CDR3nt: TGTGCCAGCTCTCAACTACAGGACAGCCCATATGGCTACACCTTC
d_gene: .
abundance: .
v_gene: TRBV18
j_gene: TRBJ1-2

CDR3aa: CSVERGRSDAQYF
CDR3nt: TGCAGCGTTGAGCGGGGGAGGAGTGACGCCCAGTACTTC
d_gene: TRBD2
abundance: .
v_gene: TRBV29-1
j_gene: TRBJ2-5

CDR3aa: CASSLDTNTGELFF
CDR3nt: TGTGCCAGCAGTTTAGACACTAACACCGGGGAGCTGTTTTTT
d_gene: .
abundance: few
v_gene: TRBV27
j_gene: TRBJ2-2

CDR3aa: CASSQTAGGTDTQYF
CDR3nt: TGTGCCAGCAGCCAGACAGCGGGTGGAACAGATACGCAGTATTTT
d_gene: .
abundance: .
v_gene: TRBV3-1/TRBV3-2
j_gene: TRBJ2-3

CDR3aa: CASSASTGGTDTQYF
CDR3nt: TGTGCCAGCAGCGCTTCGACAGGGGGTACAGATACGCAGTATTTT
d_gene: TRBD1
abundance: .
v_gene: TRBV9
j_gene: TRBJ2-3

CDR3aa: CASSLAGNYGYTF
CDR3nt: TGTGCCAGCAGCTTGGCAGGAAACTATGGCTACACCTTC
d_gene: .
abundance: .
v_gene: TRBV5-8
j_gene: TRBJ1-2

CDR3aa: CASRLQGAPGYTF
CDR3nt: TGTGCCAGCAGGTTACAGGGGGCGCCTGGCTACACCTTC
d_gene: TRBD1
abundance: .
v_gene: TRBV28
j_gene: TRBJ1-2

CDR3aa: CASKEGTGGLYGKLFF
CDR3nt: TGTGCCAGCAAGGAGGGGACAGGGGGCTTATACGGAAAACTGTTTTTT
d_gene: TRBD1
abundance: .
v_gene: TRBV28
j_gene: TRBJ1-4

CDR3aa: CASSSSPGLWNSPLHF
CDR3nt: TGTGCCAGTAGTTCGTCTCCGGGACTCTGGAATTCACCCCTCCACTTT
d_gene: .
abundance: .
v_gene: TRBV19
j_gene: TRBJ1-6

CDR3aa: CASTCSFGSSYNEQFF
CDR3nt: TGTGCCAGCACCTGTAGCTTTGGGAGCTCCTACAATGAGCAGTTCTTC
d_gene: .
abundance: .
v_gene: TRBV12-1
j_gene: TRBJ2-1

CDR3aa: CATSRVGSYQPQHF
CDR3nt: TGTGCCACCAGCAGAGTCGGGTCTTATCAGCCCCAGCATTTT
d_gene: .
abundance: .
v_gene: TRBV15
j_gene: TRBJ1-5

CDR3aa: CASSLAGTGGGYTF
CDR3nt: TGTGCCAGCAGCTTAGCCGGGACAGGGGGGGGCTACACCTTC
d_gene: TRBD1
abundance: few
v_gene: TRBV7-2
j_gene: TRBJ1-2

CDR3aa: CASSRDSYSGNTIYF
CDR3nt: TGTGCCAGCAGCAGGGACAGCTACTCTGGAAACACCATATATTTT
d_gene: TRBD1
abundance: .
v_gene: TRBV6-5
j_gene: TRBJ1-3

CDR3aa: CASSCHQTYEQYF
CDR3nt: TGTGCCAGCAGTTGTCATCAGACCTACGAGCAGTACTTC
d_gene: .
abundance: .
v_gene: TRBV21-1
j_gene: TRBJ2-7

CDR3aa: CASGPESGTGWTQPQHF
CDR3nt: TGTGCTAGTGGGCCTGAATCCGGGACAGGGTGGACTCAGCCCCAGCATTTT
d_gene: TRBD1
abundance: .
v_gene: TRBV12-5
j_gene: TRBJ1-5

CDR3aa: CATSRFREAAYNEQFF
CDR3nt: TGTGCCACCAGCAGATTCCGGGAGGCCGCTTACAATGAGCAGTTCTTC
d_gene: TRBD2
abundance: .
v_gene: TRBV15
j_gene: TRBJ2-1

CDR3aa: CASSAGREETQYF
CDR3nt: TGTGCCAGCTCGGCGGGACGGGAAGAGACCCAGTACTTC
d_gene: .
abundance: .
v_gene: TRBV18
j_gene: TRBJ2-5

CDR3aa: CASSIRQVEAFF
CDR3nt: TGTGCCAGTAGTATTAGACAGGTGGAAGCTTTCTTT
d_gene: .
abundance: medium-sized
v_gene: TRBV19
j_gene: TRBJ1-1

CDR3aa: CASSFERRSNEQFF
CDR3nt: TGCGCCAGCAGCTTTGAACGGAGATCCAATGAGCAGTTCTTC
d_gene: .
abundance: once
v_gene: TRBV5-1
j_gene: TRBJ2-1

CDR3aa: CASSLTGNTGELFF
CDR3nt: TGTGCCAGCAGCTTGACAGGGAACACCGGGGAGCTGTTTTTT
d_gene: .
abundance: .
v_gene: TRBV7-9
j_gene: TRBJ2-2

CDR3aa: CASSPQAGRFNEQFF
CDR3nt: TGCGCCAGCAGCCCCCAGGCAGGGCGGTTCAATGAGCAGTTCTTC
d_gene: .
abundance: .
v_gene: TRBV5-1
j_gene: TRBJ2-1

CDR3aa: CASSQDFGGGETQYF
CDR3nt: TGTGCCAGCAGCCAAGATTTTGGGGGCGGAGAGACCCAGTACTTC
d_gene: .
abundance: once
v_gene: TRBV3-1/TRBV3-2
j_gene: TRBJ2-5

CDR3aa: CASSEIREMNTEAFF
CDR3nt: TGCGCCAGCAGTGAGATCAGGGAAATGAACACTGAAGCTTTCTTT
d_gene: .
abundance: .
v_gene: TRBV10-1
j_gene: TRBJ1-1

CDR3aa: CASSSSGSRTDTQYF
CDR3nt: TGTGCCAGCAGCTCCTCGGGGAGTAGAACAGATACGCAGTATTTT
d_gene: .
abundance: .
v_gene: TRBV7-9
j_gene: TRBJ2-3

CDR3aa: CASTAPGQGGNTIYF
CDR3nt: TGTGCCAGCACCGCCCCGGGACAGGGGGGAAACACCATATATTTT
d_gene: TRBD1
abundance: few
v_gene: TRBV19
j_gene: TRBJ1-3

CDR3aa: CASSLTDRANSPLHF
CDR3nt: TGTGCCAGCAGCTTAACGGACAGGGCTAATTCACCCCTCCACTTT
d_gene: TRBD1
abundance: once
v_gene: TRBV7-3
j_gene: TRBJ1-6

CDR3aa: CASSRGGLAGGLWDEQYF
CDR3nt: TGTGCCAGCAGCAGGGGGGGACTAGCGGGAGGGCTATGGGACGAGCAGTACTTC
d_gene: TRBD2
abundance: .
v_gene: TRBV5-4
j_gene: TRBJ2-7

CDR3aa: CASSSDSHQPQHF
CDR3nt: TGTGCCAGCAGTTCGGACTCTCATCAGCCCCAGCATTTT
d_gene: .
abundance: .
v_gene: TRBV12-3/TRBV12-4
j_gene: TRBJ1-5

CDR3aa: CASSETGGHYGYTF
CDR3nt: TGTGCCAGCAGTGAGACAGGGGGACACTATGGCTACACCTTC
d_gene: TRBD1
abundance: .
v_gene: TRBV27
j_gene: TRBJ1-2

CDR3aa: CSTTGVGNTIYF
CDR3nt: TGCAGCACTACAGGGGTTGGAAACACCATATATTTT
d_gene: TRBD1
abundance: .
v_gene: TRBV29-1
j_gene: TRBJ1-3

CDR3aa: CASGYPPPYRGSGGYTF
CDR3nt: TGTGCTAGTGGTTATCCTCCACCTTACAGGGGATCTGGGGGCTACACCTTC
d_gene: TRBD1
abundance: .
v_gene: TRBV12-5
j_gene: TRBJ1-2

CDR3aa: CASSPKRTGNTGELFF
CDR3nt: TGCGCCAGCAGCCCGAAACGGACAGGAAACACCGGGGAGCTGTTTTTT
d_gene: TRBD1
abundance: .
v_gene: TRBV5-1
j_gene: TRBJ2-2

CDR3aa: CASSPWTETNYGYTF
CDR3nt: TGTGCCAGCTCACCCTGGACAGAAACTAACTATGGCTACACCTTC
d_gene: .
abundance: .
v_gene: TRBV18
j_gene: TRBJ1-2

CDR3aa: CASSYSAGEKTQYF
CDR3nt: TGTGCCAGCAGTTACTCCGCAGGGGAAAAGACCCAGTACTTC
d_gene: .
abundance: .
v_gene: TRBV6-5
j_gene: TRBJ2-5

CDR3aa: CASTSGPGITDTQYF
CDR3nt: TGTGCCAGCACCTCTGGTCCAGGGATAACAGATACGCAGTATTTT
d_gene: .
abundance: .
v_gene: TRBV6-5
j_gene: TRBJ2-3

CDR3aa: CASSKAVSYEQYF
CDR3nt: TGTGCCAGCAGCAAAGCTGTGTCCTACGAGCAGTACTTC
d_gene: .
abundance: .
v_gene: TRBV11-2
j_gene: TRBJ2-7

CDR3aa: CASSIGPGAAAEQYF
CDR3nt: TGTGCCAGTAGTATAGGCCCGGGAGCGGCAGCCGAGCAGTACTTC
d_gene: .
abundance: .
v_gene: TRBV19
j_gene: TRBJ2-7